One sample yielded the 32 T cell receptor beta chains listed below, sequenced in a study of T cells after somatic rescue of genetic block. Repertoires were generated with immunoSEQ multiplex PCR, while TCRdb's copy carries only in-frame clones and drops some. The table records over 95,000 clones, about nine tenths of them present only once. The sample comprised peripheral blood mononuclear cells (PBMCs). These receptors all stem from a woman younger than 30.

This clone was observed once. The chain employs TRBV19 and TRBJ2-6; TRBD1 aligns across 7 bases. CDR1 is LNHDA, CDR2 SQIVND, per germline (reference sequence). Trimming at V came to 6 bases and at J to 2 bases, leaving 7 bases not matched to a gene. This CDR3 has 16 amino acids. The CDR3 sequence: CASSRTQGTGANVLTF. The DNA for the CDR3 is TGTGCCAGTAGCCGAACACAGGGGACTGGGGCCAACGTCCTGACTTTC.

This rearrangement joins TRBV5-1 to TRBJ1-1, with 9 bases identical to TRBD1. The germline V gene encodes CDR1 SGHRS and CDR2 YFSETQ. V dropped 3 bases and J dropped 1; count of bases not matched to a gene: 4. This CDR3 is built from 15 residues. The CDR3 bases are TGCGCCAGCAGCTCAGGACAGGGGTGGAACACTGAAGCTTTCTTT. This translates into CASSSGQGWNTEAFF.

CDR3 sequence: CASSITTGGPYNEQFF. DNA of the CDR3: TGTGCCAGCAGCATCACGACAGGGGGCCCCTACAATGAGCAGTTCTTC. The V and J genes are TRBV7-9 and TRBJ2-1, with TRBD1 matching over 10 bases. V shed 5 bases and J 2 bases; nucleotides not matched to a gene: 6. From germline, CDR1 is SEHNR and CDR2 FQNEAQ (reference sequence). The length of the CDR3 is 16 residues.

This chain joins TRBV7-6 and TRBJ1-6, with a possible D match to TRBD1 (6 bases). The CDR3 sequence is 15 residues long. Trimming cost V 2 bases and J 9 bases, with 14 bases left between them. Germline CDR1 SGHVS, CDR2 FNYEAQ. CDR3 sequence reads: CASSLWLGGGSPLHF. The DNA for the CDR3 is TGTGCCAGCAGCTTATGGCTTGGGGGCGGTTCACCCCTCCACTTT.

This sequence joins TRBV4-2 and TRBJ1-3, with 7 positions matching TRBD1. The V gene's germline CDR1 is LGHNA and CDR2 YNFKEQ. The CDR3 sequence is 17 residues long. Trimming cost V 0 bases and J 0 bases; bases outside gene matches: 5. The CDR3 sequence is CASSQDTGAYSGNTIYF. In DNA form, the CDR3 reads TGTGCCAGCAGCCAAGATACAGGGGCCTACTCTGGAAACACCATATATTTT.

The chain couples TRBV7-9 to TRBJ2-1; 7 bases are shared with TRBD2. The V gene end was trimmed by 6 bases and the J gene end by 0 bases; junction bases not matched to a gene: 5. The germline V gene encodes CDR1 SEHNR and CDR2 FQNEAQ (reference sequence). The CDR3 sequence is 15 residues long. In DNA form, the CDR3 reads TGTGCCAGCAGGTACGGGGGGAGCTCCTACAATGAGCAGTTCTTC. Translation gives CASRYGGSSYNEQFF.

This CDR3 is CASSMGAARGEQFF. The DNA for the CDR3 is TGTGCCAGTAGTATGGGGGCTGCCAGAGGGGAGCAGTTCTTC. The rearrangement uses TRBV19 and TRBJ2-1; weak D call: TRBD1 (6 bases). CDR1 is LNHDA and CDR2 is SQIVND in the germline V gene (reference sequence). Trimming shortened V by 3 bases and J by 10 bases, and 16 bases separated the two germline ends. CDR3 length equals 14 residues.

The chain employs TRBV2 and TRBJ1-1; D is unclear. The V gene lost 7 bases and the J gene lost 4 bases, with 7 bases spanning the gap. Germline loops: CDR1 SNHLY, CDR2 FYNNEI. CDR3 length: 11 residues. The CDR3 nucleotides read TGTGCCAGCATGGAAATCACTGAAGCTTTCTTT. This gives the protein CASMEITEAFF.

The chain links TRBV9 to TRBJ2-7; D is tentatively TRBD1 or TRBD2 (5 bases each). Germline V gene sequence: CDR1 SGDLS, CDR2 YYNGEE. Trimming left V 3 bases short and J 2 bases short, with 12 bases between. The CDR3 totals 14 residues. CDR3: CASSGDVGTYEQYF. DNA of the CDR3: TGTGCCAGCAGCGGGGACGTCGGGACCTACGAGCAGTACTTC.

This clone was seen more than once but under ten times. In nucleotides, the CDR3 is TGCGCCAGCAGCCAAGTTATCCCCGGGGGGCCCTATGGCTACACCTTC. As protein: CASSQVIPGGPYGYTF. The chain joins TRBV4-1 to TRBJ1-2; a possible D gene is TRBD1 (6 bases). The CDR3 has 16 amino acids. Trimming stripped 1 base from V and 4 bases from J, with 16 bases between. In germline, CDR1 is MGHRA, CDR2 YSYEKL.

The chain carries TRBV4-1 and TRBJ2-1; TRBD1 matches 8 bases. Germline V gene lookup returns CDR1 MGHRA and CDR2 YSYEKL. J lost 3 bases, V lost 2 bases, and 9 bases had no gene match. The CDR3 contains 17 residues. The CDR3 loop is CASSQRGQGNFYNEQFF. CDR3 DNA: TGCGCCAGCAGCCAAAGAGGACAGGGAAATTTCTACAATGAGCAGTTCTTC.

The chain carries TRBV7-9 and TRBJ2-3, with D perhaps being TRBD1 or TRBD2 (6 bases each). Germline V gene sequence: CDR1 SEHNR, CDR2 FQNEAQ (reference sequence). Trimming cost V 1 base and J 5 bases, with 10 bases left between them. The CDR3 runs to 14 residues. The CDR3 loop is CASSLGGARDTQYF. The CDR3 DNA sequence: TGTGCCAGCAGCTTAGGGGGGGCGAGAGATACGCAGTATTTT.

This clone was picked up a small number of times. The chain employs TRBV29-1 and TRBJ1-6; D is ambiguous. The CDR3 consists of 13 residues. V lost 5 bases, J lost 4 bases, and 9 bases lay in between. Germline V gene data show CDR1 as SQVTM and CDR2 as ANQGSEA. The CDR3 reads CSVRAEYNSPLHF. The CDR3 DNA sequence: TGCAGCGTTCGGGCAGAGTATAATTCACCCCTCCACTTT.

The chain couples TRBV4-1 to TRBJ2-7; weak D call: TRBD2 (6 bases). The germline V gene has CDR1 MGHRA and CDR2 YSYEKL. Trimming removed 1 base from V and 4 bases from J, with 14 bases in between. This CDR3 has 15 amino acids. The CDR3 sequence is CASSQVSGELYEQYF. The CDR3 coding sequence is TGCGCCAGCAGCCAAGTATCGGGGGAGTTATACGAGCAGTACTTC.

This chain joins TRBV27 and TRBJ1-6, with 7 positions matching TRBD1. Trimming removed 3 bases from V and 4 bases from J; junction bases left unmatched: 6. The CDR3 length is 16 residues. The germline V gene encodes CDR1 MNHEY and CDR2 SMNVEV (reference sequence). CDR3 loop: CASSFRSGQYNSPLHF. The CDR3, as DNA: TGTGCCAGCAGTTTCAGATCGGGACAGTATAATTCACCCCTCCACTTT.

The V gene is TRBV11-3, the J gene TRBJ2-1; unclear D gene. CDR3 length: 14 amino acids. V was trimmed by 1 base and J by 6 bases, leaving 10 bases between them. Germline values: CDR1 SGHNT, CDR2 YENEEA. This CDR3 is CASSLAHRLNEQFF. The DNA for the CDR3 is TGTGCCAGCAGCTTAGCCCACAGACTCAATGAGCAGTTCTTC.

This clone was seen once. The gene calls are TRBV6-6 and TRBJ2-7; D unclear. CDR1 MNHNY and CDR2 SVGAGI come from the germline V gene (reference sequence). The CDR3 runs to 11 residues. Trimming pared 1 base from V and 4 bases from J, leaving 2 bases between. The CDR3 spells CASSYLYEQYF. CDR3 DNA sequence: TGTGCCAGCAGTTACTTATACGAGCAGTACTTC.

The rearrangement uses TRBV28 and TRBJ1-2; D gene ambiguous. The CDR3 extends over 11 amino acids. Trimming cost V 5 bases and J 8 bases, with 9 bases left between them. From germline, CDR1 is MDHEN and CDR2 SYDVKM. Here the CDR3 DNA reads TGTGCCAGCAGTACACTGGACGGCTACACCTTC. This codes for CASSTLDGYTF.

V is TRBV6-5 and J is TRBJ1-1; 9 bases map to TRBD1. With V trimmed by 9 bases and J by 5 bases, 13 bases remained unmatched. The germline gives CDR1 MNHEY, CDR2 SVGAGI. The length of the CDR3 is 15 residues. The CDR3 loop is CASRPNRGLRTEAFF. The CDR3, as DNA: TGTGCCAGTCGCCCTAACAGGGGGCTGAGGACTGAAGCTTTCTTT.

This rearrangement joins TRBV4-3 to TRBJ2-7; the D gene is possibly TRBD2 (5 bases). This CDR3 has 14 residues. CDR1 is LGHNA and CDR2 is YSLEER in the germline V gene. Trimming removed 1 base at V and 2 bases at J, with 9 bases between. The CDR3 reads CASSQGRRTYEQYF. Here the CDR3 DNA reads TGCGCCAGCAGCCAAGGGAGGAGGACCTACGAGCAGTACTTC.

The rearrangement joins TRBV29-1 to TRBJ1-5; D ambiguous. Germline CDR1 reads SQVTM; CDR2 reads ANQGSEA. This CDR3 has 14 amino acids. V was cut by 7 bases and J by 3 bases, with 16 bases left in between. CDR3 residues: CSAPRPPHNQPQHF. CDR3 DNA sequence: TGCAGCGCCCCCCGGCCCCCACACAATCAGCCCCAGCATTTT.

CDR3 protein: CASSSRRGNQPQHF. DNA for the CDR3: TGTGCCAGCAGTTCCAGGCGGGGCAATCAGCCCCAGCATTTT. V and J are TRBV28 and TRBJ1-5, with unresolved D. V shed 4 bases and J shed 2 bases, with 9 bases lying between them. This CDR3 comprises 14 residues. The germline CDR1 and CDR2 sequences are MDHEN and SYDVKM. Complete variable domain (other parts from reference TRBV28 and TRBJ1-5): DVKVTQSSRYLVKRTGEKVFLECVQDMDHENMFWYRQDPGLGLRLIYFSYDVKMKEKGDIPEGYSVSREKKERFSLILESASTNQTSMYLCASSSRRGNQPQHFGDGTRLSIL.

The chain's CDR3 is CASSPGLGIYEQYF. The CDR3 DNA follows: TGTGCCAGCAGCCCGGGACTAGGAATATACGAGCAGTACTTC. V usage is TRBV5-5 and J usage is TRBJ2-7; 8 positions match TRBD2. CDR1 and CDR2 from the germline V gene are SGHKS and YYEKEE (reference sequence). V was clipped by 4 bases and J by 4 bases; unmatched bases: 7. This CDR3 region has 14 residues. Full variable domain (missing parts from reference TRBV5-5 and TRBJ2-7): DAGVTQSPTHLIKTRGQQVTLRCSPISGHKSVSWYQQVLGQGPQFIFQYYEKEERGRGNFPDRFSARQFPNYSSELNVNALLLGDSALYLCASSPGLGIYEQYFGPGTRLTVT.

The J gene is TRBJ1-2, the V gene TRBV7-6; no reliable D call. CDR3 length: 17 residues. Germline-derived CDR1 and CDR2 are SGHVS and FNYEAQ. Trimming stripped 1 base from V and 4 bases from J, with 19 bases between. CDR3 residues: CASSLDPGHTLFYGYTF. The CDR3, as DNA: TGTGCCAGCAGCTTAGACCCGGGTCACACCCTCTTCTATGGCTACACCTTC.

The gene calls are TRBV4-3 and TRBJ2-5; 14 bases are shared with TRBD2. CDR3 length: 18 residues. The germline V gene encodes CDR1 LGHNA and CDR2 YSLEER. V was clipped by 0 bases and J by 1 base; unmatched bases: 4. CDR3 sequence reads: CASSQDIGLAGGQETQYF. For the CDR3, the DNA is TGCGCCAGCAGCCAAGATATCGGACTAGCGGGGGGCCAAGAGACCCAGTACTTC.

The chain combines TRBV2 with TRBJ1-1; D call uncertain. Germline V CDR1 and CDR2: SNHLY, FYNNEI. The CDR3 totals 13 residues. The ends were cut back, 6 bases at V and 1 base at J, with 9 bases in the middle. This chain's CDR3 is CASRDYKNTEAFF. As DNA, the CDR3 is TGTGCCAGCAGAGATTATAAGAACACTGAAGCTTTCTTT.

The chain is built from TRBV6-6 and TRBJ1-4; possible D gene TRBD1, 5 bases. Trimming took off 0 bases at V and 16 bases at J, with 18 bases between the two ends. The CDR3 length is 14 residues. Germline-derived CDR1 and CDR2 are MNHNY and SVGAGI (reference sequence). DNA for the CDR3: TGTGCCAGCAGTTACTCGAATGTGCCGGGACGCCGGTTTTTT. It specifies CASSYSNVPGRRFF.

V is TRBV5-5 and J is TRBJ1-1, with D tentatively TRBD1 (5 bases). Germline V gene sequence: CDR1 SGHKS, CDR2 YYEKEE (reference sequence). This CDR3 spans 17 amino acids. The V end was cut by 2 bases, the J end by 0 bases, with 17 bases between. CDR3 DNA sequence: TGTGCCAGCAGCTTCATCTCTTTGGGGACGGTGAACACTGAAGCTTTCTTT. Translated: CASSFISLGTVNTEAFF.

The gene calls are TRBV15 and TRBJ1-1, with 9 bases lining up with TRBD1. The CDR3 totals 14 residues. Germline CDR1 LNHNV, CDR2 YYDKDF (reference sequence). V lost 2 bases and J lost 7; bases outside the gene matches: 5. The CDR3 DNA reads as TGTGCCACCAGCAGACATGGACAGGGGCTTGAAGCTTTCTTT. It translates to CATSRHGQGLEAFF.

This clone was seen more than once but under ten times. The gene calls are TRBV29-1 and TRBJ1-1; 7 nucleotides agree with TRBD1. CDR3 length: 11 amino acids. Losses at the gene ends were 7 bases for V and 11 bases for J; bases not matched to a gene: 10. Germline values: CDR1 SQVTM, CDR2 ANQGSEA. The CDR3 bases are TGCAGCGGATATTACGACAGGGATGCTTTCTTT. Encoded protein: CSGYYDRDAFF.

The chain joins TRBV18 to TRBJ1-2; 10 bases are shared with TRBD1. Germline trimming cut 4 bases from V and 5 bases from J; bases unmatched to any gene: 4. CDR1 KGHSH and CDR2 LQKENI come from the germline V gene. This CDR3 has 14 residues. CDR3 residues: CASSHRDRGYGYTF. The CDR3 bases are TGTGCCAGCTCACACCGGGACAGGGGATATGGCTACACCTTC.

V is TRBV4-2 and J is TRBJ2-6; D is perhaps TRBD2 (6 bases). The V end lost 1 base, the J end lost 2 bases, and 6 bases lay between the germline ends. This CDR3 region has 15 residues. In germline, CDR1 is LGHNA, CDR2 YNFKEQ. The CDR3, as DNA: TGTGCCAGCAGCCAAGGCGGGGCTGGGGCCAACGTCCTGACTTTC. Translating it yields CASSQGGAGANVLTF.